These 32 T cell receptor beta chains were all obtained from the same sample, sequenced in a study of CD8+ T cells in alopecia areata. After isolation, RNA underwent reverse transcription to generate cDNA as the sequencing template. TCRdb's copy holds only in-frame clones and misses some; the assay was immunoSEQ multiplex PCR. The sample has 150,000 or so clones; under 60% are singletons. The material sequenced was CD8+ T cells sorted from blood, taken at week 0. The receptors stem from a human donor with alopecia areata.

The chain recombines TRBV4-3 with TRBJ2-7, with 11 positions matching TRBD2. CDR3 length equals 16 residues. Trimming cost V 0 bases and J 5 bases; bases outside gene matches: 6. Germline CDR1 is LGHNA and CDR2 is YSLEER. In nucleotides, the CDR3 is TGCGCCAGCAGCCAAGATTTAGCGGGGGGGCCCGACGAGCAGTACTTC. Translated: CASSQDLAGGPDEQYF.

CDR3 DNA sequence: TGCAGCGTTGGGACAGGGATCTCCTACGAGCAGTACTTC. Translation: CSVGTGISYEQYF. The genes are TRBV29-1 and TRBJ2-5; 8 bases match TRBD1. The J call could be wrong; TRBJ2-7 is a better fit for the DNA end. The CDR3 totals 13 residues. CDR1 SQVTM and CDR2 ANQGSEA come from the germline V gene.

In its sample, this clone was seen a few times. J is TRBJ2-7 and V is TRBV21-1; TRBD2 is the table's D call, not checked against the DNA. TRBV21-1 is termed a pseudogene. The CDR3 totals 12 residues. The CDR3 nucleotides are TGTGCCAGCAGCAAAGTTTGTCTGGAGCAGTACTTC. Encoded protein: CASSKVCLEQYF.

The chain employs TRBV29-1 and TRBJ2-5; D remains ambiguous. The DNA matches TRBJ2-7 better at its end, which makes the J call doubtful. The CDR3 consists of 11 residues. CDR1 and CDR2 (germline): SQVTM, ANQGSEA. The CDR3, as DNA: TGCAGCGTTGAAATCTCCTACGAGCAGTACTTC. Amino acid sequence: CSVEISYEQYF.

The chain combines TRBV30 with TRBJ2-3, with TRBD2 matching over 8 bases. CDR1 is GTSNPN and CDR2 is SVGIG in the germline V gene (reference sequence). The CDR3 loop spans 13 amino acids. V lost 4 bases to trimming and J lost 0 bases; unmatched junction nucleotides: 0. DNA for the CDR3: TGTGCCTGGACTAGCGGGAGCACAGATACGCAGTATTTT. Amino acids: CAWTSGSTDTQYF.

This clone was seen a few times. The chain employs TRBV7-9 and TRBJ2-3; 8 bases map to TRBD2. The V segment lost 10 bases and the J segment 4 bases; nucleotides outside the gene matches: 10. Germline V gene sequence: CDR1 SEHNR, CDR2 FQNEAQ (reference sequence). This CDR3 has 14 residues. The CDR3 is CATDRGGPSDTQYF. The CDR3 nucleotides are TGTGCCACCGATCGGGGGGGACCCTCAGATACGCAGTATTTT. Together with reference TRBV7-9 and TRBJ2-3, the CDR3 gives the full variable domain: DTGVSQNPRHKITKRGQNVTFRCDPISEHNRLYWYRQTLGQGPEFLTYFQNEAQLEKSRLLSDRFSAERPKGSFSTLEIQRTEQGDSAMYLCATDRGGPSDTQYFGPGTRLTVL.

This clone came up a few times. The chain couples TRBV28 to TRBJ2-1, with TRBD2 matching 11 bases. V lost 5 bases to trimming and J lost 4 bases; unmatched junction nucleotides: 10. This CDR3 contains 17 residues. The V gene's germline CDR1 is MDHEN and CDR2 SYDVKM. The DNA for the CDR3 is TGTGCCAGCAGTCCCGAGCTAGCGGGGGGACAGTACAATGAGCAGTTCTTC. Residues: CASSPELAGGQYNEQFF.

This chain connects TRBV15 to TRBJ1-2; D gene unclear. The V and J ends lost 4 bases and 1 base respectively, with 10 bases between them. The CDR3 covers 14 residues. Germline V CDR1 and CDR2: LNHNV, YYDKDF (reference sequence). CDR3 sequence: CATSTVNDNYGYTF. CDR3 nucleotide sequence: TGTGCCACCAGCACAGTGAACGATAACTATGGCTACACCTTC.

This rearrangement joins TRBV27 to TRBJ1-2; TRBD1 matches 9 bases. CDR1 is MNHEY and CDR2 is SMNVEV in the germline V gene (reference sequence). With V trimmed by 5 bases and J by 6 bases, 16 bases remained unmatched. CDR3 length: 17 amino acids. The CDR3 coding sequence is TGTGCCAGCAGTGTCTCTTCCGGGACAGGGCTTGGGAATGGCTACACCTTC. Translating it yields CASSVSSGTGLGNGYTF.

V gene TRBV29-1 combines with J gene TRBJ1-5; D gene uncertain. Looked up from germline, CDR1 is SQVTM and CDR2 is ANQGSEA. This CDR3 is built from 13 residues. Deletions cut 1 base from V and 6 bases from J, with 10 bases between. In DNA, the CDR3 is TGCAGCGTTGAAGCGGAGGGTCCTCAGCCCCAGCATTTT. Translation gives CSVEAEGPQPQHF.

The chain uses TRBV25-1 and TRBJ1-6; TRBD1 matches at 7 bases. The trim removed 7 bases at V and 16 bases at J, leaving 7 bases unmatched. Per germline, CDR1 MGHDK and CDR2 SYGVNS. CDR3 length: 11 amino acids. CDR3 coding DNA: TGTGCCAGCACCGGAGGGACAGCTCTCCACTTT. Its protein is CASTGGTALHF.

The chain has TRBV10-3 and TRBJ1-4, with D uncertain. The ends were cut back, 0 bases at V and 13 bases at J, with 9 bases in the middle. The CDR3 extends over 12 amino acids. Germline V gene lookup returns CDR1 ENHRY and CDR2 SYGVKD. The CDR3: CAISESNLGLFF. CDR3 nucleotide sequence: TGTGCCATCAGTGAGTCTAATCTTGGACTGTTTTTT.

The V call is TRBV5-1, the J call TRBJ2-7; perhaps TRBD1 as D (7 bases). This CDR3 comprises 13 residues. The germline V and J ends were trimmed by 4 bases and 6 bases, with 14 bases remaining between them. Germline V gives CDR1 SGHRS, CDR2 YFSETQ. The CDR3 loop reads CASSQGGASEQYF. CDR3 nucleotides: TGCGCCAGCAGCCAGGGGGGAGCCAGCGAGCAGTACTTC. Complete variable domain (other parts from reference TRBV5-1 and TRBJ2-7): KAGVTQTPRYLIKTRGQQVTLSCSPISGHRSVSWYQQTPGQGLQFLFEYFSETQRNKGNFPGRFSGRQFSNSRSEMNVSTLELGDSALYLCASSQGGASEQYFGPGTRLTVT.

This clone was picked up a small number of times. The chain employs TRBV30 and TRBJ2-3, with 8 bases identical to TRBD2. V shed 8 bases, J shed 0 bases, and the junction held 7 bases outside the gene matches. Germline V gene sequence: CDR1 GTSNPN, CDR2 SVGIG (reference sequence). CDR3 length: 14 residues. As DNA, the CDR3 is TGTGCCAGACATAGCGGGGTCAGCACAGATACGCAGTATTTT. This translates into CARHSGVSTDTQYF.

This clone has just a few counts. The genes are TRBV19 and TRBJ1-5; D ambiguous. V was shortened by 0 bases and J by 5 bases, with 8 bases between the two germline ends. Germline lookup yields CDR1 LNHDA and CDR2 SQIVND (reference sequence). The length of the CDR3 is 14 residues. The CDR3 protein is CASSIEHRYQPQHF. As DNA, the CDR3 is TGTGCCAGTAGTATAGAGCACCGATATCAGCCCCAGCATTTT.

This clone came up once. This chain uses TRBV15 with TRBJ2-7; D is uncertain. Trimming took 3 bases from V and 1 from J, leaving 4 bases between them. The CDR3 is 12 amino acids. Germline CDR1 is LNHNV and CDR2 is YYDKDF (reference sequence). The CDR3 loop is CATSRESYEQYF. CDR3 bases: TGTGCCACCAGCAGGGAATCCTACGAGCAGTACTTC. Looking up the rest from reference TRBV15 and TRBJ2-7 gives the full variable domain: DAMVIQNPRYQVTQFGKPVTLSCSQTLNHNVMYWYQQKSSQAPKLLFHYYDKDFNNEADTPDNFQSRRPNTSFCFLDIRSPGLGDTAMYLCATSRESYEQYFGPGTRLTVT.

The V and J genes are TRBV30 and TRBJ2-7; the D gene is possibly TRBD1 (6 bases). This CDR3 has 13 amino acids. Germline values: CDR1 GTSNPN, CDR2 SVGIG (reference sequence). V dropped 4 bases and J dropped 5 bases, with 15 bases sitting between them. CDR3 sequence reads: CAWTGTGYNEQYF. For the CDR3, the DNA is TGTGCCTGGACGGGTACAGGGTACAACGAGCAGTACTTC.

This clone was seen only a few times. The CDR3 sequence: CSVGPRPRDQDTDTQYF. CDR3 coding DNA: TGCAGCGTTGGCCCTCGCCCGAGGGACCAAGACACAGATACGCAGTATTTT. This chain connects TRBV29-1 to TRBJ2-3; D assignment may be TRBD1 or TRBD2 (5 bases each). The CDR3 totals 17 residues. V gave up 4 bases and J gave up 2 bases, with 22 bases separating them. The germline CDR1 and CDR2 sequences are SQVTM and ANQGSEA.

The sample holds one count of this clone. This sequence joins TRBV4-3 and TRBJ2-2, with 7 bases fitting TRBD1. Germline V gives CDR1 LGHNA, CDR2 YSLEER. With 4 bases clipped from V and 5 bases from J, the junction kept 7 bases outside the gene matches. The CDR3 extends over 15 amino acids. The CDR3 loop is CASSPRRQGTGELFF. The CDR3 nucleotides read TGCGCCAGCAGCCCCAGGAGACAGGGTACCGGGGAGCTGTTTTTT.

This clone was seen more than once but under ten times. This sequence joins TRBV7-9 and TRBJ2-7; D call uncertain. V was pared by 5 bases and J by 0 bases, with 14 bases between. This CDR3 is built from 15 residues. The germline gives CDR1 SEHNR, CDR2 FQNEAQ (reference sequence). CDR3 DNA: TGTGCCAGCAGCGGATTACGGCGAAGCTCCTACGAGCAGTACTTC. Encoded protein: CASSGLRRSSYEQYF.

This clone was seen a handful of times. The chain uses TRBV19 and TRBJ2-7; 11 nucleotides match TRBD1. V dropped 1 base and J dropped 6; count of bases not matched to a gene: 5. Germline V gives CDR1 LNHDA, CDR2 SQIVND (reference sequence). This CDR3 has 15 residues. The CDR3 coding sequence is TGTGCCAGTAGTATAGCCTCCGGGACAGGGGGCGAGCAGTACTTC. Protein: CASSIASGTGGEQYF. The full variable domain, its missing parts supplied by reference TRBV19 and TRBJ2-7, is DGGITQSPKYLFRKEGQNVTLSCEQNLNHDAMYWYRQDPGQGLRLIYYSQIVNDFQKGDIAEGYSVSREKKESFPLTVTSAQKNPTAFYLCASSIASGTGGEQYFGPGTRLTVT.

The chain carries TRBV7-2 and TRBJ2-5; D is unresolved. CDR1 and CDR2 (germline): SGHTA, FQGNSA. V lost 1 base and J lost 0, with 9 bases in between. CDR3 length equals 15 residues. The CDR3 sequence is CASSLVMGNQETQYF. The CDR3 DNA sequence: TGTGCCAGCAGCTTAGTGATGGGGAACCAAGAGACCCAGTACTTC.

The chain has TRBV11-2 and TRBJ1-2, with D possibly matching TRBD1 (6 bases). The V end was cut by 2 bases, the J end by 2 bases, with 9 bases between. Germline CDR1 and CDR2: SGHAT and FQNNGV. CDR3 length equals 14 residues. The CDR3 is CASSLPGVNYGYTF. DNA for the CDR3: TGTGCCAGCAGCTTACCAGGGGTGAACTATGGCTACACCTTC.

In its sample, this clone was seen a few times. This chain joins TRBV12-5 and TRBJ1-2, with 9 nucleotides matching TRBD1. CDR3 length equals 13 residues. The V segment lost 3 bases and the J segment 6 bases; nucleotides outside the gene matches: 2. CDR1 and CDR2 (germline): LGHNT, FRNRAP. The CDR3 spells CASGFRTGDGYTF. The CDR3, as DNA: TGTGCTAGTGGTTTTCGGACAGGGGATGGCTACACCTTC.

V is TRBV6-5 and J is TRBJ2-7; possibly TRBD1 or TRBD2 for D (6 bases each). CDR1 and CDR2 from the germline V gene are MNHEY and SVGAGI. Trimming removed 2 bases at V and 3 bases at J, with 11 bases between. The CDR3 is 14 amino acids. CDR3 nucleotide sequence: TGTGCCAGCAGTTACAGGGGGGTAAACTACGAGCAGTACTTC. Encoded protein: CASSYRGVNYEQYF.

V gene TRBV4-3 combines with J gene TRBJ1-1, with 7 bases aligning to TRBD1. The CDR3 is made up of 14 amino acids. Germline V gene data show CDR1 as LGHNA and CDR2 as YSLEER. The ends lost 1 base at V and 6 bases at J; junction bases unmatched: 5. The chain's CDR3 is CASSQGDSYPEAFF. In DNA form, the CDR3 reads TGCGCCAGCAGCCAAGGGGACAGTTACCCTGAAGCTTTCTTT.

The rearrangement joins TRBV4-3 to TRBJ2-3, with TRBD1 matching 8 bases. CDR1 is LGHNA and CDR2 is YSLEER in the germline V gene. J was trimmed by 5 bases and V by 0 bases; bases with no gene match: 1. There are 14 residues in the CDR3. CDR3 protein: CASSQEGTGDTQYF. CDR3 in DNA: TGCGCCAGCAGCCAAGAAGGGACAGGAGATACGCAGTATTTT.

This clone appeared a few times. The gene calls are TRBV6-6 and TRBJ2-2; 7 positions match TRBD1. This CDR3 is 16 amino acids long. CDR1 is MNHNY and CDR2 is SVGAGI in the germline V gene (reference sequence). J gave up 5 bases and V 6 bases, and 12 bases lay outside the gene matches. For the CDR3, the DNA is TGTGCCAGCAGCGGGACAGACGATGAGGGGACCGGGGAGCTGTTTTTT. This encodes CASSGTDDEGTGELFF.

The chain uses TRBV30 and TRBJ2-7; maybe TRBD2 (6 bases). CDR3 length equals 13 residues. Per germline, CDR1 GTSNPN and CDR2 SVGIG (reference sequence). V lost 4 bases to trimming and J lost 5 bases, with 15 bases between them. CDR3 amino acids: CAWTYRGSHEQYF. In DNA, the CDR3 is TGTGCCTGGACCTATCGGGGGTCCCACGAGCAGTACTTC. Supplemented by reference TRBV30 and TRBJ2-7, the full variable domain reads SQTIHQWPATLVQPVGSPLSLECTVEGTSNPNLYWYRQAAGRGLQLLFYSVGIGQISSEVPQNLSASRPQDRQFILSSKKLLLSDSGFYLCAWTYRGSHEQYFGPGTRLTVT.

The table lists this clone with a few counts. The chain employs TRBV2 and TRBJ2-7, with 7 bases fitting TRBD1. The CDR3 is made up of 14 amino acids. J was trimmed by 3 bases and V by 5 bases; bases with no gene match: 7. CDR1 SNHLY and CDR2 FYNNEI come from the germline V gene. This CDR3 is CASSIGTEFYEQYF. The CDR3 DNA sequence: TGTGCCAGCAGTATCGGGACAGAATTCTACGAGCAGTACTTC.

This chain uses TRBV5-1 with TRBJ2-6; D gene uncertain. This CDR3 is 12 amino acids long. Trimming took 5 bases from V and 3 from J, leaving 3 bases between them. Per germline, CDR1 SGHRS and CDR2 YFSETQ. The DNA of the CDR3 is TGCGCCAGCAGAGATGGGGCCAACGTCCTGACTTTC. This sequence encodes CASRDGANVLTF. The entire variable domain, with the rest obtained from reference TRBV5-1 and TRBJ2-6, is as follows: KAGVTQTPRYLIKTRGQQVTLSCSPISGHRSVSWYQQTPGQGLQFLFEYFSETQRNKGNFPGRFSGRQFSNSRSEMNVSTLELGDSALYLCASRDGANVLTFGAGSRLTVL.

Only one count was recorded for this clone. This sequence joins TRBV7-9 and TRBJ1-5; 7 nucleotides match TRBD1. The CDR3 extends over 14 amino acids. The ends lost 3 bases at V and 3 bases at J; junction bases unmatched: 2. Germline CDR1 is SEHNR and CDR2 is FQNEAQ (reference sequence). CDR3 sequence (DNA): TGTGCCAGCAGCTTGACAGGGACCAATCAGCCCCAGCATTTT. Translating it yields CASSLTGTNQPQHF.